These 17 T cell receptor beta chains originate from one sample sequenced in a study of response to subunit inactivated influenza vaccine. One entry per CDR3 protein results from TCRdb running MiXCR on the RT-PCR reads. The sample has 290,000 or so distinct CDR3 sequences, about 20% seen once. The source was PBMCs from blood, collected approximately 20 months after vaccination. The receptors originated from a man between 45 and 75 years old who received an inactivated influenza vaccine.

The chain carries TRBV18 and TRBJ2-7, with D perhaps matching TRBD1 or TRBD2 (5 bases each). Germline CDR1 is KGHSH and CDR2 is LQKENI. The CDR3 is made up of 14 amino acids. Trimming removed 3 bases from V and 0 bases from J, with 9 bases in between. The CDR3: CASSPWDRSYEQYF. The CDR3 coding sequence is TGTGCCAGCTCACCCTGGGACCGCTCCTACGAGCAGTACTTC.

This sequence joins TRBV7-6 and TRBJ2-7; 10 bases agree with TRBD1. V gave up 4 bases and J gave up 0 bases; unmatched junction bases: 3. The CDR3 is 15 residues long. Looked up from germline, CDR1 is SGHVS and CDR2 is FNYEAQ. The CDR3 region is CASSWDRGTSYEQYF. The CDR3 DNA reads TGTGCCAGCAGCTGGGACAGGGGAACCTCCTACGAGCAGTACTTC. Supplemented by reference TRBV7-6 and TRBJ2-7, the full variable domain reads GAGVSQSPRYKVTKRGQDVALRCDPISGHVSLYWYRQALGQGPEFLTYFNYEAQQDKSGLPNDRFSAERPEGSISTLTIQRTEQRDSAMYRCASSWDRGTSYEQYFGPGTRLTVT.

The J gene is TRBJ1-1, the V gene TRBV9; 8 bases are a match to TRBD1. In germline, CDR1 is SGDLS, CDR2 YYNGEE. This CDR3 is built from 15 residues. The J segment lost 5 bases and the V segment lost 0 bases, leaving 6 bases of the junction unmatched. The CDR3 DNA sequence: TGTGCCAGCAGCGTAGTTCAGGGGGCGAGGACTGAAGCTTTCTTT. Protein product: CASSVVQGARTEAFF.

V usage is TRBV4-2 and J usage is TRBJ1-2; 7 positions match TRBD1. Germline CDR1 and CDR2: LGHNA and YNFKEQ. CDR3 length: 15 residues. V was pared by 7 bases and J by 1 base, with 9 bases of the junction left unmatched. CDR3 in amino acids: CASKTQGGGNYGYTF. CDR3 bases: TGTGCCAGCAAAACCCAAGGGGGCGGTAACTATGGCTACACCTTC.

This clonotype was observed many times. The chain joins TRBV27 to TRBJ1-2, with TRBD1 as a possible D gene (6 bases). V was pared by 4 bases and J by 4 bases, with 10 bases between. This CDR3 spans 13 amino acids. Germline V CDR1 and CDR2: MNHEY, SMNVEV (reference sequence). The CDR3 bases are TGTGCCAGCAGTTCCCCGACAGGCTATGGCTACACCTTC. Protein: CASSSPTGYGYTF.

This chain uses TRBV20-1 with TRBJ1-2, with 8 bases lining up with TRBD1. Germline CDR1 DFQATT, CDR2 SNEGSKA (reference sequence). This CDR3 has 15 residues. The V gene end was trimmed by 2 bases and the J gene end by 4 bases; junction bases not matched to a gene: 9. The CDR3 DNA follows: TGCAGTGCTAGAAACACCGGGACAGGAACCTATGGCTACACCTTC. It is translated as CSARNTGTGTYGYTF.

The gene calls are TRBV7-2 and TRBJ2-1; D gene uncertain. CDR3 size: 13 residues. V shed 1 base and J shed 6 bases, with 7 bases lying between them. Looked up from germline, CDR1 is SGHTA and CDR2 is FQGNSA. The CDR3 loop reads CASSLDLVNEQFF. The CDR3 DNA reads as TGTGCCAGCAGCTTAGACCTTGTCAATGAGCAGTTCTTC.

This clonotype appeared once. This chain joins TRBV21-1 and TRBJ2-5. TRBV21-1 is designated a pseudogene. The CDR3 totals 11 residues. CDR3 region: CASSKRETQYF. The CDR3 coding sequence is TGTGCCAGCAGCAAGCGAGAGACCCAGTACTTC.

The chain couples TRBV29-1 to TRBJ1-1; D is undetermined. Trimming stripped 7 bases from V and 0 bases from J, with 9 bases between. Per the germline V gene, CDR1 is SQVTM and CDR2 is ANQGSEA. CDR3 size: 12 residues. The CDR3 bases are TGCAGCGGAGCGACCATGAACACTGAAGCTTTCTTT. Protein: CSGATMNTEAFF.

This clonotype was detected many times. The chain employs TRBV10-3 and TRBJ1-5, with 8 bases matching TRBD1. This CDR3 contains 16 residues. Trimming removed 0 bases from V and 1 base from J; junction bases left unmatched: 2. Germline loops: CDR1 ENHRY, CDR2 SYGVKD. CDR3 amino acids: CAISESWTGSNQPQHF. Here the CDR3 DNA reads TGTGCCATCAGTGAGTCGTGGACAGGGAGCAATCAGCCCCAGCATTTT.

This clonotype was seen a handful of times. This chain connects TRBV12-3 or TRBV12-4 to TRBJ1-6; D might be TRBD1 (5 bases). V was cut by 4 bases and J by 10 bases, with 14 bases left in between. The CDR3 contains 14 residues. The CDR3 nucleotides are TGTGCCAGCAGTTCCCGACAGTTTGGATCACCCCTCCACTTT. This gives the protein CASSSRQFGSPLHF.

This clonotype was found a few times. The chain links TRBV27 to TRBJ2-1; 8 nucleotides align to TRBD1. Per the germline V gene, CDR1 is MNHEY and CDR2 is SMNVEV (reference sequence). Trimming took 11 bases from V and 8 from J; bases not matched to a gene: 20. This CDR3 comprises 16 residues. CDR3 loop: CALPESQGAYRYEQFF. In DNA form, the CDR3 reads TGTGCCCTCCCGGAGTCGCAGGGGGCGTATAGATATGAGCAGTTCTTC.

V usage is TRBV20-1 and J usage is TRBJ2-7, with no clear D. Germline V gives CDR1 DFQATT, CDR2 SNEGSKA (reference sequence). CDR3 length equals 13 residues. Trimming pared 0 bases from V and 1 base from J, leaving 7 bases between. CDR3 nucleotide sequence: TGCAGTGCTAGAGATAAGGGTTCCTACGAGCAGTACTTC. Translation: CSARDKGSYEQYF.

In this sample, this clonotype turned up a few times. J is TRBJ1-4 and V is TRBV12-3 or TRBV12-4; D not certain. The CDR3 loop spans 12 amino acids. V lost 3 bases and J lost 8, with 7 bases in between. The CDR3 DNA follows: TGTGCCAGCAGTTTCACCCGCGAAAAACTGTTTTTT. Its translation is CASSFTREKLFF.

This clonotype was counted at least ten times. The chain has TRBV28 and TRBJ2-7; 12 positions match TRBD2. In germline, CDR1 is MDHEN, CDR2 SYDVKM. The CDR3 covers 14 residues. V was clipped by 5 bases and J by 6 bases; unmatched bases: 5. CDR3 bases: TGTGCCAGCAGTCCTAGCGGGAGGGCGCGCGAGCAGTACTTC. Translated, it gives CASSPSGRAREQYF.

This clonotype was counted only a few times. This chain links TRBV3-1 with TRBJ2-4, with a possible D match to TRBD1 (6 bases). From germline, CDR1 is LGHDT and CDR2 YNNKEL (reference sequence). V was trimmed by 1 base and J by 2 bases, leaving 18 bases between them. This CDR3 spans 18 amino acids. CDR3 in amino acids: CASSQGTLGGVPKNIQYF. The CDR3 DNA is TGTGCCAGCAGCCAAGGTACCTTAGGGGGAGTCCCCAAAAACATTCAGTACTTC.

This clonotype occurred a few times. This CDR3 reads CSARTGQETQYF. The CDR3 coding sequence is TGCAGTGCTCGGACAGGGCAAGAGACCCAGTACTTC. This sequence joins TRBV20-1 and TRBJ2-5; 8 nucleotides agree with TRBD1. The CDR3 has 12 residues. The trim removed 5 bases at V and 2 bases at J, leaving 1 base unmatched. Germline CDR1 and CDR2: DFQATT and SNEGSKA (reference sequence).